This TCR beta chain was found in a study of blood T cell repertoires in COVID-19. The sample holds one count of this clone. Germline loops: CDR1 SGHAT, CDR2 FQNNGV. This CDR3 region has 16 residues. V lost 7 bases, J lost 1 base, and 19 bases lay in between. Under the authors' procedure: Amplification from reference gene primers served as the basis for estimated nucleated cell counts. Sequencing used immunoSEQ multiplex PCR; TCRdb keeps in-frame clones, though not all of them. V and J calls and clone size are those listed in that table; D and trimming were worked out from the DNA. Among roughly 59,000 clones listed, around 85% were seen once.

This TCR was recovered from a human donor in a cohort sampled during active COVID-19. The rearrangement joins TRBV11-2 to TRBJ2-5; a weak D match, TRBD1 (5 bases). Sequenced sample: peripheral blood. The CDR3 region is CASTFGAADPQETQYF. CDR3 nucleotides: TGTGCCAGCACCTTTGGGGCGGCGGACCCCCAAGAGACCCAGTACTTC. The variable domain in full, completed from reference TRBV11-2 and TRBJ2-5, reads EAGVAQSPRYKIIEKRQSVAFWCNPISGHATLYWYQQILGQGPKLLIQFQNNGVVDDSQLPKDRFSAERLKGVDSTLKIQPAKLEDSAVYLCASTFGAADPQETQYFGPGTRLLVL.